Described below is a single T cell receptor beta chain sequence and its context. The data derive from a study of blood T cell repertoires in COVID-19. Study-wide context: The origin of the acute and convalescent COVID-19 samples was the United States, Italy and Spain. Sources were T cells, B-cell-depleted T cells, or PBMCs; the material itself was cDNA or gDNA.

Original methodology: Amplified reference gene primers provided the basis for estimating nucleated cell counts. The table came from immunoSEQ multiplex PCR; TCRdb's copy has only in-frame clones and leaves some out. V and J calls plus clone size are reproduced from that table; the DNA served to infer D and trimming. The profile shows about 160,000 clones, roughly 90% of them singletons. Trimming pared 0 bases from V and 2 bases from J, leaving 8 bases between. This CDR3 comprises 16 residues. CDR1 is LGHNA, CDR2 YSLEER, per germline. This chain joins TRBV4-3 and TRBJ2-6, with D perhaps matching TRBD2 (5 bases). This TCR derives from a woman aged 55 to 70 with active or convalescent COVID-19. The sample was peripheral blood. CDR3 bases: TGCGCCAGCAGCCAAGAGGTCGGGGCTGGGGCCAACGTCCTGACTTTC. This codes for CASSQEVGAGANVLTF.